Following are 5 T cell receptor beta chains from one sample sequenced in a study of T cell repertoires in cytomegalovirus infection. A single record per CDR3 protein comes from TCRdb applying MiXCR to the reads. Of a few hundred thousand distinct CDR3 sequences in the sample, less than 20% were seen once. Sequences were obtained from PBMCs. These receptor sequences come from a human donor in good health (CMV status not recorded). Some clones in this sample may be carry-over from other donors' samples.

This sequence joins TRBV7-8 and TRBJ2-5, with no clear D. Trimming removed 5 bases at V and 4 bases at J, with 20 bases between. CDR1 and CDR2 from the germline V gene are SGHVS and FQNEAQ. This CDR3 contains 16 residues. DNA of the CDR3: TGTGCCAGCAGCCCCTCCACGGGCACAACGAGAGAGACCCAGTACTTC. This gives the protein CASSPSTGTTRETQYF.

V usage is TRBV28 and J usage is TRBJ2-7; D is perhaps TRBD2 (6 bases). Germline V gene lookup returns CDR1 MDHEN and CDR2 SYDVKM. V lost 11 bases, J lost 2 bases, and 10 bases lay in between. CDR3 length equals 11 residues. The CDR3 here is CAAGTPYEQYF. CDR3 nucleotides: TGTGCCGCGGGGACCCCCTACGAGCAGTACTTC.

This clonotype has ten or more counts. The chain is built from TRBV6-6 and TRBJ2-7; no firm D call. The germline CDR1 and CDR2 sequences are MNHNY and SVGAGI (reference sequence). The ends were cut back, 6 bases at V and 3 bases at J, with 9 bases in the middle. The CDR3 sequence is 12 residues long. Here the CDR3 reads CASSPFGYEQYF. The CDR3 nucleotides read TGTGCCAGCAGCCCCTTCGGCTACGAGCAGTACTTC.

This clonotype was recorded many times. The chain couples TRBV12-3 or TRBV12-4 to TRBJ1-1, with TRBD1 as a possible D gene (5 bases). CDR3 length equals 15 residues. V lost 7 bases and J lost 8, with 23 bases in between. CDR3 sequence: CASTLGLPGPREAFF. DNA of the CDR3: TGTGCCAGCACTTTGGGGCTCCCGGGTCCTCGAGAAGCTTTCTTT.

This clonotype was counted between two and nine times. This CDR3 reads CASSLVGAGPVYTQYF. The CDR3 coding sequence is TGTGCCAGCAGCTTAGTCGGTGCGGGGCCCGTCTATACGCAGTATTTT. The V gene is TRBV11-2, the J gene TRBJ2-3; TRBD2 might be the D (6 bases). This CDR3 has 16 residues. Germline CDR1 and CDR2: SGHAT and FQNNGV. Trimming removed 1 base at V and 7 bases at J, with 18 bases between.